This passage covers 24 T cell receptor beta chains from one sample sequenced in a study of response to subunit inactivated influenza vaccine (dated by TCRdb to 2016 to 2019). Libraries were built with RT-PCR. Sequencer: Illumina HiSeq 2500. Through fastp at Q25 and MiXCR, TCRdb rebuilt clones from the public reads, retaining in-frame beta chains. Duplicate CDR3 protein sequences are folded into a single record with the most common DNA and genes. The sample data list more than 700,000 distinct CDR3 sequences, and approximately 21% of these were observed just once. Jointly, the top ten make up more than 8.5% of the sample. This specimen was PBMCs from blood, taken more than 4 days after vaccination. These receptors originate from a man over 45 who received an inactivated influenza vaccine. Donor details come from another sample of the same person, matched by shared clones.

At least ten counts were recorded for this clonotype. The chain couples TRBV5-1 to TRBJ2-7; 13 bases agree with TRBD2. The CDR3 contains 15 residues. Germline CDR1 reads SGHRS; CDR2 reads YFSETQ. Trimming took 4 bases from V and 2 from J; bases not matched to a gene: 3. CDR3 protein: CASSTGLAGTYEQYF. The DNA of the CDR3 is TGCGCCAGCAGCACGGGACTAGCGGGGACCTACGAGCAGTACTTC. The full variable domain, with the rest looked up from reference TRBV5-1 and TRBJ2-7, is KAGVTQTPRYLIKTRGQQVTLSCSPISGHRSVSWYQQTPGQGLQFLFEYFSETQRNKGNFPGRFSGRQFSNSRSEMNVSTLELGDSALYLCASSTGLAGTYEQYFGPGTRLTVT.

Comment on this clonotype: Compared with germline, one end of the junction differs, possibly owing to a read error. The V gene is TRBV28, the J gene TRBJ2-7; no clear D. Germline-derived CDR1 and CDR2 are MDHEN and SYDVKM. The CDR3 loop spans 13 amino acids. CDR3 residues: CASSSLDPAKEHF. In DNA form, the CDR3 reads TGTGCCAGCAGTTCCCTGGACCCGGCAAAAGAGCACTTC.

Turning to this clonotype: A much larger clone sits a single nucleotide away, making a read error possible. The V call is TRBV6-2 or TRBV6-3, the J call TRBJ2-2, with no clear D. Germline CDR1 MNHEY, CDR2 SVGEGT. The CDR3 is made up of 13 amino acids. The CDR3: CASNIVNTVELFF. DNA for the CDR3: TGTGCCAGCAATATCGTTAACACCGTGGAGCTGTTTTTT.

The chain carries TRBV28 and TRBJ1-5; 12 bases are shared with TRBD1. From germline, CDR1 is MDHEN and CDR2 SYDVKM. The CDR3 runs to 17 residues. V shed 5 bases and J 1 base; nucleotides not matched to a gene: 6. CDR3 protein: CASSRDRGLKSNQPQHF. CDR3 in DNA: TGTGCCAGCAGTCGGGACAGGGGGCTTAAAAGCAATCAGCCCCAGCATTTT.

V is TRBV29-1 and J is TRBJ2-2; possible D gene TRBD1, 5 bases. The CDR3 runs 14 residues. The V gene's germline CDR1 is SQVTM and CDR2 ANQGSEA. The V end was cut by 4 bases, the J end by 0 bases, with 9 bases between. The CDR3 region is CSVGRAANTGELFF. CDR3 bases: TGCAGCGTTGGCAGGGCAGCGAACACCGGGGAGCTGTTTTTT.

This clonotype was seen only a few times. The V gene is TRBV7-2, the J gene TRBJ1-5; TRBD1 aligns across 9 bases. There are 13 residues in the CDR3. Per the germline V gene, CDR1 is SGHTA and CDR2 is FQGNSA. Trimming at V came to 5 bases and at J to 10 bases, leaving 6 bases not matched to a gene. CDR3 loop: CASSKDRGHPQHF. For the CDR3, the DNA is TGTGCCAGCAGCAAGGACAGGGGCCACCCCCAGCATTTT.

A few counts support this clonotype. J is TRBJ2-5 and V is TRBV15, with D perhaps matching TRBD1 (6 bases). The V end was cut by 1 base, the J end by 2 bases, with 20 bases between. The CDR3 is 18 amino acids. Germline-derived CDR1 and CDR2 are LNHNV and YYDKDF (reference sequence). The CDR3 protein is CATSRARLAQGGQETQYF. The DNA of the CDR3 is TGTGCCACCAGCAGAGCACGGCTAGCCCAAGGGGGACAAGAGACCCAGTACTTC.

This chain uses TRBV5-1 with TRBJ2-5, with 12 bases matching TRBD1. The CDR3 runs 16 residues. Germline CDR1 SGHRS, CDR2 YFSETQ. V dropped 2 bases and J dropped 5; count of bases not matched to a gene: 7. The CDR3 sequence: CASSLRGTGGGETQYF. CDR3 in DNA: TGCGCCAGCAGCTTACGCGGGACAGGGGGCGGGGAGACCCAGTACTTC.

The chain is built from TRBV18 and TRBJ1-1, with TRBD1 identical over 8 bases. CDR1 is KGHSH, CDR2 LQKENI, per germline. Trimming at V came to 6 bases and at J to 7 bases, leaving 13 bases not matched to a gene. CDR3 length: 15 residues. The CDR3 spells CASSGQGSAGGEAFF. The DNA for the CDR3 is TGTGCCAGCTCCGGACAGGGATCCGCCGGGGGTGAAGCTTTCTTT. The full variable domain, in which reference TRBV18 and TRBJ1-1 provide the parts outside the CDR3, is NAGVMQNPRHLVRRRGQEARLRCSPMKGHSHVYWYRQLPEEGLKFMVYLQKENIIDESGMPKERFSAEFPKEGPSILRIQQVVRGDSAAYFCASSGQGSAGGEAFFGQGTRLTVV.

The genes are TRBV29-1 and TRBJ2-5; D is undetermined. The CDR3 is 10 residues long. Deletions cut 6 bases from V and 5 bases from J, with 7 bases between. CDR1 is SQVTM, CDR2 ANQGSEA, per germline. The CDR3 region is CSVEFETQYF. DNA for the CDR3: TGCAGCGTCGAGTTTGAGACCCAGTACTTC.

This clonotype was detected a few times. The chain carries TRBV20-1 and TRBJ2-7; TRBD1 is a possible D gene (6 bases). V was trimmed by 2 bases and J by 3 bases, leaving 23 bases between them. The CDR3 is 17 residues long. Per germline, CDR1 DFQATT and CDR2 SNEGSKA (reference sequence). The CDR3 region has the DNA TGCAGTGCTAGAATCCCGGACAGCGTACAGAATCTCTACGAGCAGTACTTC. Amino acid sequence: CSARIPDSVQNLYEQYF.

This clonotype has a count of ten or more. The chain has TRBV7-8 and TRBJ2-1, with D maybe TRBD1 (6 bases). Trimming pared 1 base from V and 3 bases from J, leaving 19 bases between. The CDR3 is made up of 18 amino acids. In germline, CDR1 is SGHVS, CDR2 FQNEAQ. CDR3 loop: CASSLEDSGVSNYNEQFF. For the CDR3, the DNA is TGTGCCAGCAGCTTAGAGGACTCAGGGGTTTCAAACTACAATGAGCAGTTCTTC.

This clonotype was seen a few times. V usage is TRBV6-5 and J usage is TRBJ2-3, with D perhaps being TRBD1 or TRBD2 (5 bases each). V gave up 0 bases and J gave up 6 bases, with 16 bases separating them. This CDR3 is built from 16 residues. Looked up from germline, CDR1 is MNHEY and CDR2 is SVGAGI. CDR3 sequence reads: CASSYSVRGWGDTQYF. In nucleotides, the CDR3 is TGTGCCAGCAGTTACTCAGTTCGGGGATGGGGGGATACGCAGTATTTT.

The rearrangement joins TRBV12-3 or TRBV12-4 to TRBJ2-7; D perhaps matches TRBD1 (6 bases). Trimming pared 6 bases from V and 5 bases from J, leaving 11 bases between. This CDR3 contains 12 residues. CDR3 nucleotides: TGTGCCAGCAGACAGGGTTCCAACGAGCAGTACTTC. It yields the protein CASRQGSNEQYF.

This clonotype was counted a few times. The CDR3 region is CASSLVLGVPNTEAFF. DNA for the CDR3: TGCGCCAGCAGCTTGGTTTTAGGGGTACCGAACACTGAAGCTTTCTTT. The chain recombines TRBV5-1 with TRBJ1-1; perhaps TRBD1 as D (5 bases). Germline V gives CDR1 SGHRS, CDR2 YFSETQ. The CDR3 covers 16 residues. The V and J ends lost 0 bases and 1 base respectively, with 13 bases between them. The complete variable domain, with remaining parts taken from reference TRBV5-1 and TRBJ1-1, reads KAGVTQTPRYLIKTRGQQVTLSCSPISGHRSVSWYQQTPGQGLQFLFEYFSETQRNKGNFPGRFSGRQFSNSRSEMNVSTLELGDSALYLCASSLVLGVPNTEAFFGQGTRLTVV.

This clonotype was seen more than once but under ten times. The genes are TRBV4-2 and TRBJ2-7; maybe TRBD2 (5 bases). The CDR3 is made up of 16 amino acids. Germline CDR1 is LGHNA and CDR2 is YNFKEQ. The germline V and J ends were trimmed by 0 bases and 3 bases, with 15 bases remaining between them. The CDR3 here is CASSQDVAEVGYEQYF. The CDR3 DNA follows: TGTGCCAGCAGCCAAGATGTCGCGGAGGTTGGCTACGAGCAGTACTTC.

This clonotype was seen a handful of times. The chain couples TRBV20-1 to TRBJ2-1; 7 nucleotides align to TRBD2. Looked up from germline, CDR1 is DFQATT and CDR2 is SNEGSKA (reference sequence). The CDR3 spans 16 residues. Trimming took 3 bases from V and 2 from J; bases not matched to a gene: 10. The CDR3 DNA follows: TGCAGTGCTAGTCTTTCGCGGGGGAAGGCCTACAATGAGCAGTTCTTC. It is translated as CSASLSRGKAYNEQFF.

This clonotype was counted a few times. CDR3 in DNA: TGTGCCAGCAGCCAACGAGGGGGAACCTACGAGCAGTACTTC. This encodes CASSQRGGTYEQYF. The rearrangement uses TRBV6-2 or TRBV6-3 and TRBJ2-7; D possibly corresponds to TRBD1 (6 bases). This CDR3 is built from 14 residues. Germline CDR1 reads MNHEY; CDR2 reads SVGEGT. V lost 6 bases and J lost 2, with 14 bases in between.

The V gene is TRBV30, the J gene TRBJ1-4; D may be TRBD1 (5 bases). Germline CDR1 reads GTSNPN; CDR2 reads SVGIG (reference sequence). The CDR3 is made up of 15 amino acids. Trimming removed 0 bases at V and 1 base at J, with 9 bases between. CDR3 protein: CAWSVLGVTNEKLFF. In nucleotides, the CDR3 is TGTGCCTGGAGTGTATTGGGGGTAACTAATGAAAAACTGTTTTTT.

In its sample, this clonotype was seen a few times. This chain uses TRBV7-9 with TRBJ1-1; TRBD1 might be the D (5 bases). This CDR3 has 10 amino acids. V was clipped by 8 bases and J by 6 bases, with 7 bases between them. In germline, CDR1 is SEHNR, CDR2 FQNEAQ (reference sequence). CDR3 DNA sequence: TGTGCCAGCGGGGGGTCTGAAGCTTTCTTT. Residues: CASGGSEAFF.

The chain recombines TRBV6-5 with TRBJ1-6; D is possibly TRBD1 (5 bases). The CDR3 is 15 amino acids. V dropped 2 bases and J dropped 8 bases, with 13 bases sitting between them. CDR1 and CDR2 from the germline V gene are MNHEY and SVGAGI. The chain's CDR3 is CASSYGRRGDSPLHF. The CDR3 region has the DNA TGTGCCAGCAGTTACGGGCGTCGGGGGGATTCACCCCTCCACTTT.

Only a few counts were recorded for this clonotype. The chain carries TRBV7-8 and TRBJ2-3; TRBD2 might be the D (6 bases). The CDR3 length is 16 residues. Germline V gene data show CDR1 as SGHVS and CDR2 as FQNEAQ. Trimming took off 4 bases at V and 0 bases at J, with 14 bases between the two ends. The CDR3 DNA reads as TGTGCCAGCAGCTCAAGACTAGACCCTAGCACAGATACGCAGTATTTT. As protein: CASSSRLDPSTDTQYF.

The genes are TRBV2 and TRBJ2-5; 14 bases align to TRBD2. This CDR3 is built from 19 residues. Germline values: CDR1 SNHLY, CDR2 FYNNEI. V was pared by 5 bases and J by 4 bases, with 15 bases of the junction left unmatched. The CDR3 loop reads CASSLSVTSGRALGETQYF. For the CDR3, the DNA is TGTGCCAGCAGTTTATCGGTGACTAGCGGGAGGGCCCTTGGAGAGACCCAGTACTTC.

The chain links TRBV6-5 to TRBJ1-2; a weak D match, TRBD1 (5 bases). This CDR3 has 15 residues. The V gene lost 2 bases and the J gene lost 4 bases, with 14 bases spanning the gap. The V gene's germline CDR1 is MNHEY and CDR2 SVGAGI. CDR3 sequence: CASSYNQDSRYGYTF. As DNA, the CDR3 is TGTGCCAGCAGTTACAACCAAGACAGCCGCTATGGCTACACCTTC.